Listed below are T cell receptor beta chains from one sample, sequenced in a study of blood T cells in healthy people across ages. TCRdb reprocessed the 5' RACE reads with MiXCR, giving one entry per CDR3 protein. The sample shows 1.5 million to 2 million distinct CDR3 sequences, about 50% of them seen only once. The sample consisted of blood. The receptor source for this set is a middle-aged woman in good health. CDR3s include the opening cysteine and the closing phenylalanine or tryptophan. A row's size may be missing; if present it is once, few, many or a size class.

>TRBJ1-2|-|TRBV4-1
CASSQESLAAYGYTF
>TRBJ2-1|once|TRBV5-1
CASSLSGQSAFF
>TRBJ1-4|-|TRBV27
CASSRDRGAVSDEKLFF
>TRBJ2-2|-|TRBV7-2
CASSLDWFPGELFF
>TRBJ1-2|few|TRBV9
CASSGSSTANYGYTF
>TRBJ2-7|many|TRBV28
CASSDLQGGGEQYF
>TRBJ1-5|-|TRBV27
CASSSGPYSNQPQHF
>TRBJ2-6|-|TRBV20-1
CSARGSISDSGANVLTF
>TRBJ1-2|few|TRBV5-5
CASSRDTFYGYTF
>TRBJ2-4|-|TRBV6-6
CASRSTGGNLAKNIQYF
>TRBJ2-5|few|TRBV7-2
CASSIKGGQTTQYF
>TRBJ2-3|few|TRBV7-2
CASSLAPATTDTQYF
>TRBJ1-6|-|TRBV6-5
CASSQKATGENSPLHF
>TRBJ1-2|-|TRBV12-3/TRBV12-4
CASSGSDRLYGYTF
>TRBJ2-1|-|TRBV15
CATSRVMGSYNEQFF
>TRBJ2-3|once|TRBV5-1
CANSLEGLSTDTQYF
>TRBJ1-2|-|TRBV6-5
CASSSGHYYGYTF
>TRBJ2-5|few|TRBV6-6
CASSRNGSKGTQYF
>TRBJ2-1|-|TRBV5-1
CASTPETGGNEQFF
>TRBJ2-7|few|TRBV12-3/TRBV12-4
CASSLAGKKYF
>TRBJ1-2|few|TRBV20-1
CSQPGRSNYGYTF
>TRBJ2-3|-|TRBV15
CATSRDGGLTDTQYF
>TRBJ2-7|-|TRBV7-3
CASSHPPDRGYVHEQYF
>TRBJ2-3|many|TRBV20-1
CSGRTDTQYF
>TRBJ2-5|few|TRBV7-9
CASSIQEPQETQYF
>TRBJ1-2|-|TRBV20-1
CSARGETGHGYTF
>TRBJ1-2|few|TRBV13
CASTQRRGGYGYTF
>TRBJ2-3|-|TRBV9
CASSPLGPDTDTQYF
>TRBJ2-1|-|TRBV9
CASSVAARSYNEQFF
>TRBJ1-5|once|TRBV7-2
CASSLEGNGNQPQHF
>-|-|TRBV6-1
CASSEEVRSSYNEQYF
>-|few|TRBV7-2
CASSVTRDRGTYEQYF
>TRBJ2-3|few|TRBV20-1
CSASGSSDYSDTQYF